These 17 T cell receptor beta chains were sequenced from one sample in a study of metastatic and nonmetastatic thyroid tumors. TCRdb reprocessed the PCR reads using MiXCR. The sample includes approximately 31,000 clones, 25% to 30% seen only once; the top ten take approximately 28%. All patients were treatment-naive before thyroid surgery. Sequenced input: blood. All receptors come from a female donor with papillary thyroid cancer or a benign thyroid nodule (not recorded which). Some clones in this sample may be carry-over from other donors' samples.

This clone appeared a single time. The J gene is TRBJ2-2, the V gene TRBV11-2, with unresolved D. V lost 5 bases and J lost 3, with 16 bases in between. This CDR3 has 16 amino acids. Germline V gene sequence: CDR1 SGHAT, CDR2 FQNNGV. CDR3 sequence: CASSDGPPGDTGELFF. CDR3 in DNA: TGTGCCAGCAGCGATGGACCTCCTGGGGACACCGGGGAGCTGTTTTTT.

CDR3 residues: CASGRAGVGETQYF. The DNA of the CDR3 is TGTGCCAGCGGGAGGGCGGGGGTGGGGGAGACCCAGTACTTC. This chain links TRBV27 with TRBJ2-5, with 7 bases lining up with TRBD2. Per the germline V gene, CDR1 is MNHEY and CDR2 is SMNVEV (reference sequence). The CDR3 contains 14 residues. Germline trimming cut 8 bases from V and 5 bases from J; bases unmatched to any gene: 11.

V usage is TRBV13 and J usage is TRBJ2-7, with TRBD1 matching 10 bases. This CDR3 has 13 amino acids. Per germline, CDR1 PRHDT and CDR2 FYEKMQ (reference sequence). V shed 3 bases, J shed 7 bases, and the junction held 3 bases outside the gene matches. The CDR3 reads CASSFQDRGEQYF. Here the CDR3 DNA reads TGTGCCAGCAGCTTCCAGGACAGGGGGGAGCAGTACTTC.

This clone is medium-sized (0.01 to 0.1%) within its sample. The chain is built from TRBV28 and TRBJ2-6; 10 nucleotides align to TRBD1. The CDR3 length is 17 residues. Germline assignment: CDR1 MDHEN and CDR2 SYDVKM. V lost 8 bases to trimming and J lost 1 base; unmatched junction nucleotides: 8. The CDR3 region is CASGRDRGRSGANVLTF. The CDR3 DNA sequence: TGTGCCAGCGGCCGGGACAGGGGAAGGTCTGGGGCCAACGTCCTGACTTTC.

This clone was detected only a few times. The chain combines TRBV10-3 with TRBJ2-7, with 13 bases matching TRBD2. The CDR3 contains 14 residues. Trimming took 10 bases from V and 0 from J; bases not matched to a gene: 3. Germline CDR1 reads ENHRY; CDR2 reads SYGVKD. DNA of the CDR3: TGTGCCACAGGGACTAGCGGGAACTCCTACGAGCAGTACTTC. Translating gives CATGTSGNSYEQYF.

Only a few counts were recorded for this clone. The gene calls are TRBV6-1 and TRBJ2-3; perhaps TRBD2 as D (5 bases). The germline V gene has CDR1 MNHNS and CDR2 SASEGT. This CDR3 region has 12 residues. Trimming shortened V by 5 bases and J by 10 bases, and 13 bases separated the two germline ends. For the CDR3, the DNA is TGTGCCAGCAGTACGGAAGGACTGGCGCAGTATTTT. Translating gives CASSTEGLAQYF.

The chain is built from TRBV19 and TRBJ2-5, with 8 bases lining up with TRBD2. V shed 3 bases, J shed 7 bases, and the junction held 4 bases outside the gene matches. The CDR3 contains 13 residues. The germline gives CDR1 LNHDA, CDR2 SQIVND (reference sequence). CDR3 in DNA: TGTGCCAGTAGTATTGTAGCGGGGAGGACCCAGTACTTC. This sequence encodes CASSIVAGRTQYF. Using reference TRBV19 and TRBJ2-5 for the parts outside the CDR3, the full variable domain is DGGITQSPKYLFRKEGQNVTLSCEQNLNHDAMYWYRQDPGQGLRLIYYSQIVNDFQKGDIAEGYSVSREKKESFPLTVTSAQKNPTAFYLCASSIVAGRTQYFGPGTRLLVL.

This clone appeared many times. V and J are TRBV7-9 and TRBJ2-7; tentatively, D is TRBD1 (5 bases). The CDR3 has 12 amino acids. Germline V gives CDR1 SEHNR, CDR2 FQNEAQ (reference sequence). Trimming cost V 1 base and J 5 bases, with 6 bases left between them. The CDR3 DNA is TGTGCCAGCAGCTTAGGACAGAACGAGCAGTACTTC. It codes for CASSLGQNEQYF.

This clone was seen only a few times. This chain connects TRBV2 to TRBJ2-1, with a weak D call TRBD1 (6 bases). V dropped 6 bases and J dropped 3 bases, with 9 bases sitting between them. CDR1 is SNHLY, CDR2 FYNNEI, per germline. This CDR3 has 13 residues. The CDR3 loop is CASRQTGYNEQFF. CDR3 DNA sequence: TGTGCCAGCAGACAGACAGGCTACAATGAGCAGTTCTTC. Using reference TRBV2 and TRBJ2-1 for the parts outside the CDR3, the full variable domain is EPEVTQTPSHQVTQMGQEVILRCVPISNHLYFYWYRQILGQKVEFLVSFYNNEISEKSEIFDDQFSVERPDGSNFTLKIRSTKLEDSAMYFCASRQTGYNEQFFGPGTRLTVL.

This clone was detected a few times. V gene TRBV28 combines with J gene TRBJ1-2; D may be TRBD1 (5 bases). The CDR3 consists of 13 residues. The germline V gene encodes CDR1 MDHEN and CDR2 SYDVKM. Trimming took off 3 bases at V and 7 bases at J, with 12 bases between the two ends. The CDR3 loop is CASSFGGGFGYTF. The CDR3, as DNA: TGTGCCAGCAGTTTCGGGGGAGGTTTTGGCTACACCTTC.

This rearrangement joins TRBV30 to TRBJ1-3; possible D gene TRBD1, 6 bases. Per the germline V gene, CDR1 is GTSNPN and CDR2 is SVGIG (reference sequence). Trimming shortened V by 2 bases and J by 10 bases, and 18 bases separated the two germline ends. This CDR3 is 14 amino acids long. This chain's CDR3 is CAWSRDTLSLTIYF. CDR3 coding DNA: TGTGCCTGGAGTCGGGACACACTTAGTCTGACCATATATTTT.

Relative to its sample, this clone is medium-sized (0.01 to 0.1%). The V gene is TRBV10-1, the J gene TRBJ2-2; D is ambiguous. The germline V gene encodes CDR1 WNHNN and CDR2 SYGVQD (reference sequence). There are 13 residues in the CDR3. Trimming shortened V by 5 bases and J by 4 bases, and 8 bases separated the two germline ends. Written as DNA, the CDR3 is TGCGCCAGCAGTCTTAGGGTCACCGGGGAGCTGTTTTTT. It yields the protein CASSLRVTGELFF.

The sample holds a few counts of this clone. The chain links TRBV19 to TRBJ1-6; D is possibly TRBD1 (6 bases). Germline CDR1 LNHDA, CDR2 SQIVND (reference sequence). Trimming removed 3 bases at V and 8 bases at J, with 14 bases between. This CDR3 spans 15 amino acids. This chain's CDR3 is CASSIRGDTDSPLHF. CDR3 DNA: TGTGCCAGTAGTATCCGAGGGGACACAGATTCACCCCTCCACTTT. The full variable domain, completed using reference TRBV19 and TRBJ1-6, is DGGITQSPKYLFRKEGQNVTLSCEQNLNHDAMYWYRQDPGQGLRLIYYSQIVNDFQKGDIAEGYSVSREKKESFPLTVTSAQKNPTAFYLCASSIRGDTDSPLHFGNGTRLTVT.

This clone was observed a handful of times. Here the CDR3 DNA reads TGCGCCAGCAGCCAAGATACCCCAGATGAAGCTTTCTTT. It specifies CASSQDTPDEAFF. This chain links TRBV4-1 with TRBJ1-1; D is unclear. CDR1 is MGHRA and CDR2 is YSYEKL in the germline V gene. The CDR3 runs 13 residues. V shed 0 bases and J shed 7 bases, with 9 bases lying between them.

The J gene is TRBJ1-2, the V gene TRBV7-2; D remains unclear. This CDR3 comprises 14 residues. Looked up from germline, CDR1 is SGHTA and CDR2 is FQGNSA. V lost 1 base to trimming and J lost 4 bases, with 10 bases between them. In nucleotides, the CDR3 is TGTGCCAGCAGCTTAGGGGCGGTGGGCTATGGCTACACCTTC. This sequence encodes CASSLGAVGYGYTF.

DNA of the CDR3: TGTGCCAGCAGTTCCGCGAATCCTGGAAACACCATATATTTT. This sequence encodes CASSSANPGNTIYF. J is TRBJ1-3 and V is TRBV28; D uncertain. Germline loops: CDR1 MDHEN, CDR2 SYDVKM. V lost 4 bases, J lost 2 bases, and 9 bases lay in between. This CDR3 is 14 amino acids long.

CDR3 in DNA: TGTGCCAGCAGCACGACAGGGCCGCAGTATTTT. It yields the protein CASSTTGPQYF. The chain uses TRBV9 and TRBJ2-3; 7 nucleotides line up with TRBD1. Germline V lookup: CDR1 SGDLS, CDR2 YYNGEE. After removal of 4 bases from V and 10 bases from J, the junction contained 3 bases not matched to a gene. This CDR3 comprises 11 residues.